This T cell receptor (beta chain) was profiled in a study of T cell repertoires in cytomegalovirus infection. Study-level information: An indication of both CMV infection and matching HLA type came from public TCR beta signatures.

At least ten counts were recorded for this clonotype. Its antigen is not identified. The CDR3 spans 14 residues. Germline loops: CDR1 SGHTA, CDR2 FQGNSA. V was clipped by 2 bases and J by 0 bases, with 7 bases between them. Via MiXCR, TCRdb re-called the reads, giving one row per CDR3 protein. The sample holds about 180,000 distinct CDR3 sequences, approximately 15% seen once. Study outcomes and limitations: Totalled public TCR beta family frequency picked out people who carried CMV plus the relevant HLA. Dominating the ex vivo response were TCR beta clonotypes that were CMV-specific and HLA-C-restricted.

The J gene is TRBJ1-1, the V gene TRBV7-2; unclear D gene. The sequence was obtained from a human donor in good health (CMV status not recorded). Some clones in this sample may be carry-over from other donors' samples. The sequenced sample consisted of PBMCs. Written as DNA, the CDR3 is TGTGCCAGCAGCTTAAAACGGTTGAACACTGAAGCTTTCTTT. Translated: CASSLKRLNTEAFF.